The sequence of this TCR beta chain was determined in a study of blood T cell repertoires in COVID-19. Across the whole study: T cells, B-cell-depleted T cells, or PBMCs provided the cDNA or gDNA that served as material.

Sequencing used immunoSEQ multiplex PCR; TCRdb keeps in-frame clones, though not all of them. The sample lists a few hundred thousand clones; 89% were seen once. Trimming removed 1 base from V and 5 bases from J, with 15 bases in between. CDR3 length equals 16 residues. Germline-derived CDR1 and CDR2 are SGHVS and FNYEAQ. V and J are TRBV7-6 and TRBJ2-1; tentatively, D is TRBD1 (6 bases). The sequenced sample consisted of peripheral blood. The receptor was derived from a woman aged 40 to 50 who had recovered from COVID-19. The CDR3: CASSLVEFTGNNEQFF. CDR3 DNA sequence: TGTGCCAGCAGCTTAGTCGAATTCACAGGGAACAATGAGCAGTTCTTC.